The text below deals with one TCR beta chain. These data belong to a study of response to subunit inactivated influenza vaccine. TCRdb re-analysed the RT-PCR reads in MiXCR, keeping a single row per CDR3 protein. The top ten clones hold roughly a tenth of a sample with 700,000 to 800,000 distinct CDR3 sequences, around 18% of them seen once. The CDR3 extends over 14 amino acids. CDR1 is DFQATT, CDR2 SNEGSKA, per germline (reference sequence). Unmatched junction bases numbered 9, after V lost 5 bases and J lost 2 bases. The clonotype originates from a man over 45 who received an inactivated influenza vaccine. This chain links TRBV20-1 with TRBJ2-7, with 7 bases fitting TRBD2. Source: PBMCs from blood, taken 5 days after vaccination. The chain's CDR3 is CSARSSRGTYEQYF. The CDR3 nucleotides are TGCAGTGCTCGATCCTCGCGGGGGACCTACGAGCAGTACTTC.